Listed below are T cell receptor beta chains from one sample, sequenced in a study of T cells expressing NK-cell markers. TCRdb reprocessed the 5' RACE reads, keeping one entry per CDR3 protein, no DNA. The table lists roughly 430,000 distinct CDR3 sequences. The sequenced sample was blood T cells: a sorted CD56 or NKG2C T cell subset, CD4+ or CD8+ T cells, or bulk PBMC T cells (not recorded which). The receptor set was obtained from a woman between 18 and 70 years old in good health. CDR3s include the opening cysteine and the closing phenylalanine or tryptophan. Fields, in order: J gene, clone size, V gene, CDR3 protein. Only some rows state a clone size, as once, few, many or a class for expanded clones.

TRBJ2-7 . TRBV7-2 CASSLAFTSGAYEQYF
TRBJ2-7 . TRBV4-3 CASSQGYYDRVYEQYF
TRBJ2-3 . TRBV14 CASSHLGDTQYF
TRBJ2-3 . TRBV5-4 CASSPRDRGWGDTQYF
TRBJ1-1 . TRBV5-1 CASSLVGGRSTEAFF
TRBJ2-3 . TRBV20-1 CSAGTPKSTDTQYF
TRBJ2-2 . TRBV6-1 CASSPDRGYTGELFF
TRBJ2-3 . TRBV4-2 CASSQDLGLYQYF
TRBJ2-1 . TRBV20-1 CSATKTRGGYYEQFF
TRBJ1-2 . TRBV20-1 CSAPILPGQNGYTF
TRBJ2-1 . TRBV10-3 CAIAEPLGQRYNEQFF
TRBJ2-1 . TRBV13 CASSPTGTSRYNEQFF
TRBJ2-7 . TRBV6-5 CASRSRGEQYF
TRBJ1-4 . TRBV4-2 CASSQDLNLNEKLFF
TRBJ2-2 . TRBV4-3 CASSQDRGLRELFF
TRBJ2-5 . TRBV2 CASRLDGSKTQYF
TRBJ2-2 . TRBV20-1 CSAREGIGELFF
TRBJ2-1 . TRBV12-3/TRBV12-4 CASSLKVSGGGNEQFF
TRBJ2-3 . TRBV15 CATSVYGEGTDTQYF
TRBJ2-5 . TRBV11-2 CASSLEFGTHGSQETQYF
TRBJ1-2 . TRBV6-5 CASSYSIRVNYGYTF
TRBJ2-1 . TRBV7-2 CASSPGLHAEQFF
TRBJ2-3 . TRBV12-3/TRBV12-4 CASSPLGTDTQYF
TRBJ2-1 . TRBV6-1 CASTTRDGTYNEQFF
TRBJ2-3 . TRBV30 CAWSAGRADTQYF
TRBJ2-2 . TRBV7-9 CASSITSGGIGELFF
TRBJ2-2 . TRBV10-3 CAIGAGVGSTGELFF
TRBJ2-1 . TRBV7-9 CASSLFSDNEQFF
TRBJ2-1 . TRBV7-2 CASSFSGTRGPNEQFF
TRBJ2-6 . TRBV5-1 CASNIYSGANVLTF
TRBJ2-2 . TRBV5-6 CASSLIRNTGELFF
TRBJ2-5 . TRBV5-4 CASSSLAGGPQETQYF
TRBJ2-1 medium-sized TRBV6-9 CASSERGGMNEQFF
TRBJ2-5 . TRBV9 CASTPTRLAGVETQYF
TRBJ2-1 . TRBV11-2 CASSPGLANYEQFF
TRBJ2-1 . TRBV2 CASSETNEQFF
TRBJ1-5 . TRBV20-1 CSASRGYQPQHF
TRBJ2-7 . TRBV10-3 CAISEGQASYEQYF
TRBJ2-7 . TRBV27 CASSLFGGSYEQYF
TRBJ2-3 . TRBV27 CASSPRTGAFDTQYF
TRBJ1-1 . TRBV5-1 CASSFLGTGGIGEAFF
TRBJ2-7 . TRBV20-1 CSARDQGRKREQYF
TRBJ2-1 . TRBV2 CATPMGSVEQFF
TRBJ2-7 . TRBV6-2/TRBV6-3 CASSYSTGSPEQYF
TRBJ2-2 . TRBV7-9 CASTRDTANTGELFF
TRBJ1-2 . TRBV6-5 CASSYSPGQTYGYTF
TRBJ1-4 . TRBV12-3/TRBV12-4 CASSTRRDRFEKLFF
TRBJ2-7 . TRBV29-1 CSVEGGYEQYF
TRBJ2-1 . TRBV5-1 CASSPLGLLGNEQFF
TRBJ1-1 . TRBV5-5 CASSLGLPQVEAFF
TRBJ1-4 . TRBV12-3/TRBV12-4 CASSRRTGKNEKLFF
TRBJ2-7 . TRBV12-3/TRBV12-4 CASSPIGASSYEQYF
TRBJ2-2 . TRBV24-1 CATSDVRETGELFF